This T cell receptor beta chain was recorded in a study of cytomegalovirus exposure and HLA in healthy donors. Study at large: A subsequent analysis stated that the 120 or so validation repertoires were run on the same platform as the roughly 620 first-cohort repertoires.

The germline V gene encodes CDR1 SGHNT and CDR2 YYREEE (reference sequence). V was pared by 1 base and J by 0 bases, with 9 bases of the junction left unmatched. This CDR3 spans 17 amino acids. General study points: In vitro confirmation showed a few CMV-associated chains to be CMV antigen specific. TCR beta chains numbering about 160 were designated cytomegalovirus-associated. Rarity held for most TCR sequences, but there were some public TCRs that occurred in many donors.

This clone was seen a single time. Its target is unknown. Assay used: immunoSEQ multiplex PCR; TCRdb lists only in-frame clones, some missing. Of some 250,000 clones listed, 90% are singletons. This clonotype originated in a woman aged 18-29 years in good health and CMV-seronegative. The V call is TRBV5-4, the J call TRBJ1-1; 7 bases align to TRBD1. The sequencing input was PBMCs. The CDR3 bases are TGTGCCAGCAGCTTGAGGACAGGTTCGAGGGTGAACACTGAAGCTTTCTTT. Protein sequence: CASSLRTGSRVNTEAFF. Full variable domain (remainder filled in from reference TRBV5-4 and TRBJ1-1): ETGVTQSPTHLIKTRGQQVTLRCSSQSGHNTVSWYQQALGQGPQFIFQYYREEENGRGNFPPRFSGLQFPNYSSELNVNALELDDSALYLCASSLRTGSRVNTEAFFGQGTRLTVV.